This T cell receptor (beta chain) was sequenced for a study of cytomegalovirus exposure and HLA in healthy donors (dated by TCRdb to the late 2010s). With respect to the entire study: According to an earlier analysis of 587 of the donors, roughly 180 million T cells yielded roughly 100 million unique TCR beta sequences and about 300 Gb of sequence data. All discovery cohort repertoires had been generated using a single sequencing platform. Donor age, sex, ethnicity and CMV serostatus were compiled together with the repertoire data. An earlier analysis of nearly 600 of the donors applied high-throughput TCR beta sequencing to assess whether each TCR beta V gene segment acted as functional or pseudogenic. A later analysis re-analyzed previously published TCR beta repertoires from 550 to 700 donors and added high-resolution HLA genotyping to study TCR occurrence patterns. A later genetic analysis used genome-wide SNP genotypes for about 60% of the roughly 700 donors, treating that subset as a discovery cohort. To predict cytomegalovirus infection status, the study brought together high-throughput TCR immunosequencing, statistical association of individual TCRs with disease status, and machine learning. The T cell repertoires of several hundred subjects were profiled by immunosequencing and related to cytomegalovirus serostatus. Among the roughly 390 genotyped donors, approximately 77% belonged to the genetic ancestry cluster associated with self-reported Caucasian donors. The number of typed donors differed by locus: roughly 629-640 for A, B, C, DRB1 and DQB1; approximately 540 for DQA1; fewer than 610 for DPA1; and roughly 450 for DPB1. Across some 400 genotyped donors of the cohort, an average of roughly 230,000 unique TCR beta nucleotide sequences per donor were sequenced, and roughly 20% of those sequences were non-productive. Because of strong linkage in the cohort, four to six DR-DQ haplotypes were treated as single units for association and clustering. In the later analysis, no new phenotypic data were used to find candidate immune exposures; instead, reliance was placed on TCR beta sequences and their occurrence across donors. In addition to the first cohort of approximately 670 subjects, a separate validation cohort of under 150 different subjects was used. An early release covering 550 to 650 HLA-typed donors comprised 250 to 350 gigabases of sequencing data and 85 million or so unique TCR sequences. The study was designed to test whether signatures of past pathogen exposure could be identified by cataloging public T cell receptors. Class I and class II HLA loci were covered by the typing at four-digit resolution.

The trim is 4 bases for V and 4 bases for J, with a gap of 10 bases between the germline ends. The CDR3 runs 14 residues from the cysteine to the phenylalanine. The entry retains the CDR3 DNA only, 42 bases that are in frame from base 1. The germline V gene encodes CDR1 SGHDN and CDR2 FVKESK. With regard to this clone: It has no known antigen specificity. No much larger clonotype is one base removed from it; base qualities were not supplied.

The library was produced with the immunoSEQ multiplex PCR assay. For the multiplex PCR, a mixture combining 60 forward primers for TCR Vbeta segments and 13 reverse primers for TCR Jbeta segments was used. The CDR3 region of rearranged TCR beta genes was amplified from genomic DNA with a multiplex PCR assay. The Illumina HiSeq System was used to sequence the amplified TCR beta libraries as 87-base-pair reads. From the authors' description of their analysis: In a later analysis, 70 million to 95 million unique TCR beta chains were counted across the approximately 640 repertoires, and roughly 9.9 million of these chains were shared by at least two donors. Raw reads were error-corrected and collapsed into unique sequences with a nearest-neighbor algorithm that merged closely related sequences to remove PCR and sequencing errors. Alignment of CDR3 sequences to IMGT reference sequences was used to assign V, D and J gene segments. For a sequence to be retained, at least a six-nucleotide match to both a V gene segment and a J gene segment was required. Rearrangements were classified as productive when the CDR3 lacked stop codons and remained in frame with V and J, and all other rearrangements were classified as non-productive. CDR3 was defined according to IMGT convention as the region running from the second conserved V-encoded cysteine to the conserved J-encoded phenylalanine. The earlier analysis of 450 to 750 of the donors excluded any sequence lacking an unambiguous match to a single V gene segment. In an earlier analysis of more than 500 of the donors, a V segment was called functional when productive rearrangements were above 56.7%, and segregating when the standard deviation between donors exceeded 5%. A statistical classification framework was built for diagnosing cytomegalovirus status from the catalog of TCR beta chain sequences. In a later analysis, TCR nucleotide sequences were compared against IMGT/GENE-DB human TR gene sequences so that V and J genes could be assigned. In a later analysis, CDR3 sequences and most-parsimonious VDJ recombination scenarios were assigned using the TCRdist pipeline. In a later analysis, each TCR beta chain was defined by its CDR3 amino acid sequence together with its V-gene family, and reads without a unique V-gene family were excluded. A later analysis removed roughly 590 highly shared, low-generation-probability nucleotide sequences to deal with suspected cross-contamination and a sequencing artifact. In a later analysis, a clonal expansion index for each public chain was calculated from normalized within-repertoire ranks of inferred template counts. A later analysis computed generation probabilities with a VDJ recombination model fitted to out-of-frame rearrangements, and checked the results against IGoR. A later analysis scored TCR-TCR, TCR-HLA and TCR-CMV co-occurrence with hypergeometric tests, applying a repertoire-size bias correction to TCR pairs. To estimate false discovery rates, a later analysis permuted the HLA or CMV assignments 20 times. In a later analysis, co-occurring TCRs were grouped with DBSCAN, and TCRdist sequence similarity was added when clustering was performed within HLA-allele-positive subsets. Repertoires with fewer than 30,000 or more than 120,000 public chains, plus five repertoires with anomalous nucleotide sharing, were excluded from co-occurrence clustering. Held by TCRdb, this immuneACCESS table contains in-frame sequences only and omits some clones. Under half of the omission traces to an unresolved V gene where checked; the cause of the rest is unknown. Clone size and V and J calls were adopted from that table, with D and trimming inferred from the DNA. For this sample the table gives some 110,000 clones, of which approximately 80% were detected only once. 4% to 5% of the sample is held by the ten biggest clonotypes.

The cohort was made up of roughly 670 healthy bone marrow donors. At the time of sampling, every cohort member was nominally healthy, though immune exposures that went unrecorded were likely present. The donor tested CMV seropositive, placing the donor among the 250 to 300 seropositive members of the cohort. A peripheral blood sample was collected from each donor, and TCR beta sequencing was performed on peripheral blood mononuclear cells. Genomic DNA extraction from the blood cell samples was performed with the Qiagen DNeasy Blood Extraction Kit. Study-wide findings and limitations: Some IMGT-functional V segments, including TRBV6-2 and TRBV6-3, could not be distinguished by the 87-base-pair reads and were therefore excluded. A later analysis reported that several top co-occurrence clusters appeared linked to parvovirus B19, influenza, CMV and Epstein-Barr virus. In a later analysis, TCR association rates were found to vary across HLA loci, with the most associated TCRs seen for DRB1 alleles and the fewest for HLA-C alleles. A further reported finding was that TCR beta sequences accurately predicted the HLA-A and HLA-B alleles for most subjects in the first cohort. Roughly uniform sequencing depth across donors was assumed in presence/absence analyses, although this assumption may not hold. This cohort had only TCR beta chains sequenced, and the lack of alpha or paired-chain data limited which features could be detected. In vitro tests confirmed that three of the cytomegalovirus-associated TCR beta chains recognize cytomegalovirus antigens. The study listed 164 TCR beta chains as associated with cytomegalovirus. The sequencing pipeline was judged likely to have produced a cluster of highly shared sequence variants as a technical artifact. Most TCR sequences were observed very rarely across donors, whereas some public TCRs were present in many individuals. The authors suggested that the approach could potentially be generalized to other disease states and immunological phenotypes. Immune exposure information for the cohort was limited to CMV serostatus. A later genetic analysis reported fewer N-insertions in productive TCRs among donors in an Asian-associated ancestry cluster than the roughly 700-donor mean. The classifier was reported to diagnose cytomegalovirus status with high specificity and sensitivity in both the original and validation cohorts. In a later analysis, HLA-associated TCR beta chains showed more clonal expansion and lower generation probabilities than non-associated chains that were equally common. In a later analysis, some 17,000 TCR beta sequences were associated with specific HLA alleles at a false discovery rate of 0.05. Strong co-occurrence of HLA alleles, especially DR and DQ, made assigning TCR associations to individual alleles difficult. A later analysis found that most CMV-associated TCR beta chains appeared HLA-restricted, with HLA associations seemingly driven largely by CMV exposure. V-gene and J-gene trimming of TCR beta chains was associated with a missense DCLRE1C variant in a later genetic analysis, and the association was replicated in an independent cohort. Because counts were too low, around 18 rarely observed V segments, including chromosome 9 orphons, were left out of the earlier analysis of several hundred of the donors. Because some donors lacked HLA typing at each locus, the association tests relied only on the typed subset. Linkage disequilibrium might explain the correlated functional status among segregating V segments, but an unknown experimental factor could not be ruled out. An earlier analysis of roughly 570 of the donors showed that most TCR beta V segments appeared in productive rearrangements either about 90% or about 30% of the time, which broadly matched IMGT annotations.

The chain is made from TRBV14 and TRBJ1-4; the best D guess is TRBD1, with 5 bases matching. What was sequenced was PBMCs. The source of this sequence is a man aged 45-65 years in good health and CMV-seropositive. CDR3 reads: CASSRDSLNEKLFF. The bases read TGTGCCAGCAGCCGAGACAGTCTTAATGAAAAACTGTTTTTT.